The rows below give T cell receptor beta chains drawn from one sample of a study of blood T cell repertoires in COVID-19. Some clones are missing from TCRdb's copy, which holds only in-frame ones; the method was immunoSEQ multiplex PCR. The profile shows roughly 150,000 clones, 70% to 90% of them singletons. Sequenced input: peripheral blood. The source is a human donor in a cohort sampled during active COVID-19. CDR3s include the opening cysteine and the closing phenylalanine or tryptophan. The D gene is left open where the match is weak. Expanded clones get a size class; other rows say once, few or many, or leave the size out.

NA | TRBJ2-7 | TRBD2 | TRBV27 | TGTGCCAGCAGGCCCGGGTGGGGGAGGGCCTCCTACGAGCAGTACTTC | CASRPGWGRASYEQYF
NA | TRBJ2-7 | NA | TRBV27 | TGTGCCAGCAGTTTATCAGCGGACCATGCTCGGGAGCAGTACTTC | CASSLSADHAREQYF
NA | TRBJ1-1 | NA | TRBV6-2/TRBV6-3 | TGTGCCAGCAGTTACTCGAACGTAGCGAACACTGAAGCTTTCTTT | CASSYSNVANTEAFF
NA | TRBJ1-1 | TRBD1 | TRBV9 | TGTGCCAGCAGCGTCGGACCGGGACAGGGAGTGAGCACTGAAGCTTTCTTT | CASSVGPGQGVSTEAFF
few | TRBJ1-2 | TRBD1 | TRBV5-1 | TGCGCCAGCAGCCCCGGACAGGGTCTATTGGATGGCTACACCTTC | CASSPGQGLLDGYTF
NA | TRBJ1-5 | TRBD1 | TRBV28 | TGTGCCAGCAGTCTAGACAGGGTCAATCAGCCCCAGCATTTT | CASSLDRVNQPQHF
NA | TRBJ2-3 | TRBD2 | TRBV5-1 | TGCGCCAGCAACGGAAACGGGAGGGTTGTGGATACGCAGTATTTT | CASNGNGRVVDTQYF
NA | TRBJ2-5 | TRBD2 | TRBV4-1 | TGCGCCAGCAGCCAGAAGGTTTTCGGGACTAGCGGGGAAGAGACCCAGTACTTC | CASSQKVFGTSGEETQYF
NA | TRBJ2-2 | NA | TRBV2 | TGTGCCAGCAGTGTTTCTAGGGAGGGGGCCGGGGAGCTGTTTTTT | CASSVSREGAGELFF
NA | TRBJ1-5 | NA | TRBV30 | TGTGCCTGGAGTAGCTTTTCAGGGGATCGACAGCCCCAGCATTTT | CAWSSFSGDRQPQHF
NA | TRBJ2-3 | TRBD2 | TRBV6-5 | TGTGCCAGCAGCGCACCCGGGACTACGAATACGCAGTATTTT | CASSAPGTTNTQYF
NA | TRBJ1-1 | NA | TRBV9 | TGTGCCAGCAGCGTTGCTGCTCAGACACTTGAAGCTTTCTTT | CASSVAAQTLEAFF
few | TRBJ2-7 | NA | TRBV18 | TGTGCCAGCTCACCCTCGCGGGCGGAGGCGCAGTACTTC | CASSPSRAEAQYF
once | TRBJ1-5 | NA | TRBV2 | TGTGCCAGCAGGAAGGGGGGGTTTCGGGATAGCAATCAGCCCCAGCATTTT | CASRKGGFRDSNQPQHF
NA | TRBJ2-1 | TRBD2 | TRBV29-1 | TGCAGCGATTCGGGACTAATCGGTGAGCAGTTCTTC | CSDSGLIGEQFF
NA | TRBJ2-3 | TRBD1 | TRBV7-8 | TGTGCCAGCAGCCCCCGGACAGGGATGGACGGAGATACGCAGTATTTT | CASSPRTGMDGDTQYF
many | TRBJ2-5 | TRBD1 | TRBV11-3 | TGTGCCAGCAGCTTAGGACAGGGGGGGGAGACCCAGTACTTC | CASSLGQGGETQYF
NA | TRBJ2-7 | TRBD2 | TRBV4-3 | TGCGCCAGCAGCCTGGAAGTAGCGGGGACCTACGAGCAGTACTTC | CASSLEVAGTYEQYF
NA | TRBJ2-6 | NA | TRBV15 | TGTGCCACCAGCAGAGATAGGGGCTCTGGGGCCAACGTCCTGACTTTC | CATSRDRGSGANVLTF
NA | TRBJ2-7 | TRBD1 | TRBV5-1 | TGCGCCAGCAGCTTTGGGGGACAGGGTCTTTACGAGCAGTACTTC | CASSFGGQGLYEQYF
NA | TRBJ2-2 | NA | TRBV5-6 | TGTGCCAGCAGCCGACGCAGCGGGCCCACCGGGGAGCTGTTTTTT | CASSRRSGPTGELFF
NA | TRBJ2-1 | NA | TRBV20-1 | TGCAGTGCTAGTGCCGGGATAGCTTACAATGAGCAGTTCTTC | CSASAGIAYNEQFF
NA | TRBJ2-7 | NA | TRBV6-1 | TGTGCCAGCAGTGAATTGGGCAGCCTCTCCTACGAGCAGTACTTC | CASSELGSLSYEQYF
NA | TRBJ1-5 | NA | TRBV6-6 | TGTGCCAGCAGTTACCTGGGGGAGGGGTGGCAGCCCCAGCATTTT | CASSYLGEGWQPQHF
NA | TRBJ2-1 | TRBD2 | TRBV11-2 | TGTGCCAGCAGCTCTGCGGGCCCGGGACTAGCATTCCATGAGCAGTTCTTC | CASSSAGPGLAFHEQFF
NA | TRBJ1-5 | TRBD1 | TRBV6-6 | TGTGCCAGCAGTTACTCGATGGGGACAGGAAATCAGCCCCAGCATTTT | CASSYSMGTGNQPQHF
NA | TRBJ1-1 | NA | TRBV29-1 | TGCAGCGTAGTTTACAGGAACACTGAAGCTTTCTTT | CSVVYRNTEAFF
NA | TRBJ2-7 | TRBD1 | TRBV24-1 | TGTGCCACCAGTGAATCGAGACAGGGCGCCCAGCAGTACTTC | CATSESRQGAQQYF
NA | TRBJ1-1 | NA | TRBV7-8 | TGTGCCAGCAGCCTTCCGACAGGGAACACTGAAGCTTTCTTT | CASSLPTGNTEAFF
few | TRBJ1-1 | NA | TRBV19 | TGTGCCAGTAGCCCCGACAGTATTGCCTTGGCTGAAGCTTTCTTT | CASSPDSIALAEAFF
NA | TRBJ1-4 | NA | TRBV15 | TGTGCCACCAGCAGAGATAACAGGGTAACGGAAAAACTGTTTTTT | CATSRDNRVTEKLFF
few | TRBJ2-1 | TRBD2 | TRBV11-2 | TGTGCCAGCAGCCAGACTAGCGGGGGGGCCGGTGAGCAGTTCTTC | CASSQTSGGAGEQFF
NA | TRBJ2-3 | NA | TRBV27 | TGTGCCAGCAGTTTATCAGGGGTTGGTGCAGATACGCAGTATTTT | CASSLSGVGADTQYF
once | TRBJ2-3 | NA | TRBV6-6 | TGTGCCAGCGGGGGGGCCACAGGGAGGGAGACGGATACGCAGTATTTT | CASGGATGRETDTQYF
NA | TRBJ1-2 | NA | TRBV20-1 | TGCAGTGCTAAGGGGGATGATGGCTACACCTTC | CSAKGDDGYTF